A selection of T cell receptor beta chains follows, all from one sample in a study of blood T cell repertoires in COVID-19. Method: immunoSEQ multiplex PCR; TCRdb's copy keeps in-frame clones and lacks some. Here the sample spans about 280,000 clones, 70% to 90% being singletons. Material: peripheral blood. Every receptor here comes from a man younger than 35 with active or convalescent COVID-19. Both conserved end residues are part of each CDR3.

V	J	CDR3
TRBV20-1	TRBJ1-2	CSASKQVDYGYTF
TRBV7-2	TRBJ1-2	CASSLAGAYYGYTF
TRBV13	TRBJ2-1	CASSLSSIRTGFRVGYNGQFF
TRBV4-1	TRBJ2-7	CASSQDRDRVYEQYF
TRBV12-3/TRBV12-4	TRBJ1-5	CASSQGGQPQHF
TRBV9	TRBJ1-2	CASSGTGGAGYGYTF
TRBV2	TRBJ1-2	CASSMDRGVGYGYTF
TRBV5-6	TRBJ1-1	CASSSRDRVVTEAFF
TRBV12-5	TRBJ1-1	CASGLDPTGNTEAFF
TRBV12-3/TRBV12-4	TRBJ2-2	CATGVDTGELFF
TRBV27	TRBJ2-7	CASSLYGDSSYEQYF
TRBV6-2/TRBV6-3	TRBJ1-2	CASSSRTGSYGYTF
TRBV9	TRBJ2-1	CASSAHLAGSSYNEQFF
TRBV27	TRBJ2-1	CASSPIPGGLGNEQFF
TRBV5-5	TRBJ1-3	CASSSRLGGGKSGNTIYF
TRBV9	TRBJ2-5	CASSKQAGGQETQYF
TRBV5-4	TRBJ1-2	CASSLARGWNYGYTF
TRBV2	TRBJ2-1	CASSPLWTSGGAVYNEQFF
TRBV7-6	TRBJ2-1	CASSLAGRLYNEQFF
TRBV4-2	TRBJ2-7	CASSQDLAAYEQYF
TRBV14	TRBJ2-7	CASSLGGSYEQYF
TRBV11-2	TRBJ1-2	CASSSVTGNYGYTF
TRBV5-4	TRBJ1-6	CASSSTGGLVSPLHF
TRBV5-1	TRBJ2-6	CASSPPGYETGANVLTF
TRBV5-4	TRBJ2-7	CASSSEGYEQYF
TRBV27	TRBJ1-6	CASRTGTSYSPLHF
TRBV10-2	TRBJ1-2	CASSEPSGTGFGGYTF
TRBV6-5	TRBJ2-1	CASSKLAGGINEQFF
TRBV10-3	TRBJ2-5	CAISERAEGETQYF
TRBV3-1/TRBV3-2	TRBJ2-7	CASSQASEQYF
TRBV5-6	TRBJ1-2	CASSPPRQSNYGYTF
TRBV11-2	TRBJ1-3	CASSLDRGHSGNTIYF
TRBV24-1	TRBJ2-3	CATSDPPGQGAGDTQYF
TRBV18	TRBJ2-3	CASSPPGVETDTQYF
TRBV12-5	TRBJ1-2	CASGLGQGILGGYTF
TRBV13	TRBJ1-5	CASSLGGEPQHF
TRBV6-5	TRBJ2-3	CASSLQGDTQYF
TRBV11-3	TRBJ2-1	CASSLTGESYNEQFF
TRBV7-9	TRBJ2-2	CASSLATGRGAGELFF
TRBV2	TRBJ1-5	CASHRDISQPQHF
TRBV7-8	TRBJ2-7	CASSPRRAINSYEQYF
TRBV9	TRBJ2-3	CASSGLAGGPTDTQYF
TRBV2	TRBJ1-2	CAPGALEGTGGYTF
TRBV4-2	TRBJ2-7	CASSRDRELLEQYF
TRBV7-2	TRBJ2-5	CASSSRVGETQYF
TRBV5-6	TRBJ2-5	CASSLDGQGAREETQYF
TRBV4-3	TRBJ1-1	CASSQVTGYTEAFF
TRBV2	TRBJ1-5	CASSDRGGNQPQHF
TRBV9	TRBJ2-7	CASSPGQGAGEQYF
TRBV14	TRBJ2-7	CASSQGSDEQYF
TRBV5-1	TRBJ1-6	CASSLAQGRSYNSPLHF
TRBV13	TRBJ2-7	CASSLRGMTGDEQYF
TRBV19	TRBJ1-1	CAIAGVVNTEAFF
TRBV5-6	TRBJ1-2	CASRTRTGTGRGGYTF
TRBV9	TRBJ1-2	CASSVDREWYGYTF
TRBV6-6	TRBJ1-2	CASSIPPWGQTDGYTF
TRBV18	TRBJ2-1	CASSPPQAGSLFNEQFF
TRBV19	TRBJ2-7	CASNPSGGAAEQYF